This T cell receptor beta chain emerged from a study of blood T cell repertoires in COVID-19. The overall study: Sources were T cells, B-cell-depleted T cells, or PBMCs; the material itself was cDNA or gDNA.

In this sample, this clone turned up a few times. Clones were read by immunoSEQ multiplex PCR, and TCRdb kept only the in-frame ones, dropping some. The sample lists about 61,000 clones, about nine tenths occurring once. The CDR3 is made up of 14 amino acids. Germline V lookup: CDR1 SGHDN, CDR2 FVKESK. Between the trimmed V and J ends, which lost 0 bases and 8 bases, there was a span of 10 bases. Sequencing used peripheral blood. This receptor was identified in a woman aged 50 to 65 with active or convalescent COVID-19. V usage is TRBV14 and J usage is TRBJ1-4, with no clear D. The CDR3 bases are TGTGCCAGCAGCCAAGAGGGGAGGTACGAAAAACTGTTTTTT. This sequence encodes CASSQEGRYEKLFF.